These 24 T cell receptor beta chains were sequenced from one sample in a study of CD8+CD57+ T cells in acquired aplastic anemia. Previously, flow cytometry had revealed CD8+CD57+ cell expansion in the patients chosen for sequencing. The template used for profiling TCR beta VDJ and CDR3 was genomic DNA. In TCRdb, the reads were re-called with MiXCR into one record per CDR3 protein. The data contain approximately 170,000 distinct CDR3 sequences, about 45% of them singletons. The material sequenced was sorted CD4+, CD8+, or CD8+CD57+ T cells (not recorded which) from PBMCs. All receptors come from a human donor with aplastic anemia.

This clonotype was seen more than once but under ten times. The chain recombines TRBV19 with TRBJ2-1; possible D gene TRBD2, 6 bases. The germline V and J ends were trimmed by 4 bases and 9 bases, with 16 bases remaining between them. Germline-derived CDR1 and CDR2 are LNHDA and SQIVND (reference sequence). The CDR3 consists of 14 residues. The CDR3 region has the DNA TGTGCCAGTAGTAGGAGGGGTGGATGGGGTGAGCAGTTCTTC. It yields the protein CASSRRGGWGEQFF.

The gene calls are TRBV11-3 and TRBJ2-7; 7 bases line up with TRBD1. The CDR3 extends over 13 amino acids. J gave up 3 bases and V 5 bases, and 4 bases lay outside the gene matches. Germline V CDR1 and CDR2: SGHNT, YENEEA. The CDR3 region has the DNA TGTGCCAGCAGCGGACGACAGGGCTACGAGCAGTACTTC. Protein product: CASSGRQGYEQYF.

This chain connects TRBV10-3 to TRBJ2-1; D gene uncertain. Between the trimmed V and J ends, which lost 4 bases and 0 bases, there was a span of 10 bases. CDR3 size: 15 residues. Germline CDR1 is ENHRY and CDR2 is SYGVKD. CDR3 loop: CAISVGQSSYNEQFF. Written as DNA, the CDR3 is TGTGCCATCAGTGTCGGGCAGAGCTCCTACAATGAGCAGTTCTTC.

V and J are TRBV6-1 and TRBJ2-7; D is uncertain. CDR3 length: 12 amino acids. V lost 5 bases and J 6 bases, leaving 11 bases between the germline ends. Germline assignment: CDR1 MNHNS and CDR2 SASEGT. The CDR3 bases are TGTGCCAGCAGTCTAACGAACGGCGAGCAGTACTTC. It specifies CASSLTNGEQYF.

CDR3 protein: CASSIQQGNGYTF. The CDR3 nucleotides are TGTGCCAGTAGTATCCAACAGGGTAATGGCTACACCTTC. The V call is TRBV19, the J call TRBJ1-2; tentatively, D is TRBD1 (6 bases). The CDR3 contains 13 residues. The V and J ends lost 3 bases and 6 bases respectively, with 11 bases between them. Germline V CDR1 and CDR2: LNHDA, SQIVND (reference sequence).

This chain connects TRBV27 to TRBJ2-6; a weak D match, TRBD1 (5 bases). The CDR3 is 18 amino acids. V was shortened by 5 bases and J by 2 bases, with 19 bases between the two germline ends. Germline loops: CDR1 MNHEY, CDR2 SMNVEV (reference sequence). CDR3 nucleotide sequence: TGTGCCAGCAGTCCTCCCGGGCAGGGAATGGCTGGGGCCAACGTCCTGACTTTC. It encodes CASSPPGQGMAGANVLTF.

CDR3 DNA: TGTGCCAGTAGAGAGGCAGTCCGTAACTATGGCTACACCTTC. Residues: CASREAVRNYGYTF. The chain joins TRBV19 to TRBJ1-2, with D uncertain. V lost 6 bases and J lost 1, with 12 bases in between. This CDR3 region has 14 residues. Germline assignment: CDR1 LNHDA and CDR2 SQIVND (reference sequence). The whole variable domain, remainder taken from reference TRBV19 and TRBJ1-2, is DGGITQSPKYLFRKEGQNVTLSCEQNLNHDAMYWYRQDPGQGLRLIYYSQIVNDFQKGDIAEGYSVSREKKESFPLTVTSAQKNPTAFYLCASREAVRNYGYTFGSGTRLTVV.

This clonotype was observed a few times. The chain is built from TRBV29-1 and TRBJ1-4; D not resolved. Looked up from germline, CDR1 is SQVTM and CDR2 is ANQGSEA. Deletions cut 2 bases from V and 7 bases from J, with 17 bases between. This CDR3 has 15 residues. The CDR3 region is CSVEHPVVPGEKLFF. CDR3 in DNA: TGCAGCGTTGAACACCCAGTAGTTCCTGGTGAAAAACTGTTTTTT. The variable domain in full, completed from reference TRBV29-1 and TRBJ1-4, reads SAVISQKPSRDICQRGTSLTIQCQVDSQVTMMFWYRQQPGQSLTLIATANQGSEATYESGFVIDKFPISRPNLTFSTLTVSNMSPEDSSIYLCSVEHPVVPGEKLFFGSGTQLSVL.

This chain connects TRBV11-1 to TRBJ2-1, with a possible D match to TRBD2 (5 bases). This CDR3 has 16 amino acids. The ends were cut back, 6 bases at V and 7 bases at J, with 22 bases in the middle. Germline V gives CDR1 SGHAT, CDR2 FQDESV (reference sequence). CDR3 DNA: TGTGCCAGCAGTCCACTAGACACCCTGGGTGGGAATGAGCAGTTCTTC. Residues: CASSPLDTLGGNEQFF.

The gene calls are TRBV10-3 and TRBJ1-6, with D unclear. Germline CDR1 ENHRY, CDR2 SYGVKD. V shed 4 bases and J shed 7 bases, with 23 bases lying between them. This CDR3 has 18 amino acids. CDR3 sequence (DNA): TGTGCCATCAGTGTGTCCATCTTCCACAAAGAAGACAATTCACCCCTCCACTTT. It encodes CAISVSIFHKEDNSPLHF.

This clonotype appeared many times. The CDR3 loop is CAKGGSNSPLHF. CDR3 nucleotides: TGTGCCAAAGGGGGGTCTAACTCACCCCTCCACTTT. V is TRBV3-1 and J is TRBJ1-6, with D tentatively TRBD1 (6 bases). The CDR3 consists of 12 residues. The germline V and J ends were trimmed by 10 bases and 10 bases, with 14 bases remaining between them. Germline V gene lookup returns CDR1 LGHDT and CDR2 YNNKEL (reference sequence).

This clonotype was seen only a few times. CDR3 nucleotides: TGTGCCAGCACCCCGGCGTGGGCAGGGCCCGGAGATACGCAGTATTTT. Translation: CASTPAWAGPGDTQYF. The chain carries TRBV6-1 and TRBJ2-3; maybe TRBD1 (5 bases). The CDR3 runs 16 residues. The germline V and J ends were trimmed by 7 bases and 5 bases, with 22 bases remaining between them. In germline, CDR1 is MNHNS, CDR2 SASEGT.

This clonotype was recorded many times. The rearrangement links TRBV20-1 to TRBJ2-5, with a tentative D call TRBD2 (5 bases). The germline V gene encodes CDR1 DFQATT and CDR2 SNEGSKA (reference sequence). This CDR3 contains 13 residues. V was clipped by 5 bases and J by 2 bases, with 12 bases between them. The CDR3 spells CSARLDFQETQYF. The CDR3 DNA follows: TGCAGTGCTCGACTGGACTTTCAAGAGACCCAGTACTTC.

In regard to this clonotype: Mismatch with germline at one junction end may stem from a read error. The DNA of the CDR3 is TGTGCCATCAGTCAGTCGGGGACAGACTTCTCGAACACTGAAGCTTTCTTT. Its translation: CAISQSGTDFSNTEAFF. The rearrangement joins TRBV10-3 to TRBJ1-1; TRBD1 aligns across 7 bases. This CDR3 is built from 17 residues. Germline V lookup: CDR1 ENHRY, CDR2 SYGVKD.

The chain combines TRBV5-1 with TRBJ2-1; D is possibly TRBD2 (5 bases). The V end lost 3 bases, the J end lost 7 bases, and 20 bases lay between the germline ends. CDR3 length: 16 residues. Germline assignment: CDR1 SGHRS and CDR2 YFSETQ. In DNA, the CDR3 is TGCGCCAGCAGCTGGCCTAGCACGGGGAGAGGTAATGAGCAGTTCTTC. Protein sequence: CASSWPSTGRGNEQFF.

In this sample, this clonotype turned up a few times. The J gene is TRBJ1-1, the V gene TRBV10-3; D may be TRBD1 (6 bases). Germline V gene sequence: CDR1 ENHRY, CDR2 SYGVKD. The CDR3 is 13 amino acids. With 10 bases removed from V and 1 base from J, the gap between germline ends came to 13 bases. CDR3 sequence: CASSRGGNTEAFF. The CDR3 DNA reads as TGTGCCAGCAGCCGAGGGGGGAACACTGAAGCTTTCTTT.

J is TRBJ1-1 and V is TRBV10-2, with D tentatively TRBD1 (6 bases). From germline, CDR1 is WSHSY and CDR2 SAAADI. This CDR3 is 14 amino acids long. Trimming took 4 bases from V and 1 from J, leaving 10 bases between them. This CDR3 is CASSGGTQNTEAFF. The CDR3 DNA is TGCGCCAGCAGTGGGGGGACACAGAACACTGAAGCTTTCTTT.

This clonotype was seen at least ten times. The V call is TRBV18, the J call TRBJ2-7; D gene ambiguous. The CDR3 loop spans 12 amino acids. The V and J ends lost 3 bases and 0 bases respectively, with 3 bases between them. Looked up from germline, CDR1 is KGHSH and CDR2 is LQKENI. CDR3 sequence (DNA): TGTGCCAGCTCACCCGCCTCCTACGAGCAGTACTTC. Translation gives CASSPASYEQYF.

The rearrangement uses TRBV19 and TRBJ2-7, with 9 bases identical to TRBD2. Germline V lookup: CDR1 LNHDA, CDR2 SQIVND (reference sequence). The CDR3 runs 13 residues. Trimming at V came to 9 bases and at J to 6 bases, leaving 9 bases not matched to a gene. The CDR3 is CASSAGGPREQYF. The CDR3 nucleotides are TGTGCCAGCAGTGCGGGGGGGCCCCGCGAGCAGTACTTC.

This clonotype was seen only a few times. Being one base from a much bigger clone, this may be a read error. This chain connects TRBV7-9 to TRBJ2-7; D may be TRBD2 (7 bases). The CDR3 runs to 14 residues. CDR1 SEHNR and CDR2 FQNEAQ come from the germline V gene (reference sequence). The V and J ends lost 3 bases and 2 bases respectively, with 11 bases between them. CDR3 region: CASSLEGGAYEQYV. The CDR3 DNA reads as TGTGCCAGCAGCTTGGAAGGGGGGGCCTACGAGCAGTACGTC.

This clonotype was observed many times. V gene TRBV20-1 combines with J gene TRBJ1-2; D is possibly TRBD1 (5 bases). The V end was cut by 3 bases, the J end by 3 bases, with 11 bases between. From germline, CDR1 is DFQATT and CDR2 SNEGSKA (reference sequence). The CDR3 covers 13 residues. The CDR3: CSASQGTDYGYTF. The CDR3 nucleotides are TGCAGTGCTAGTCAGGGCACAGACTATGGCTACACCTTC.

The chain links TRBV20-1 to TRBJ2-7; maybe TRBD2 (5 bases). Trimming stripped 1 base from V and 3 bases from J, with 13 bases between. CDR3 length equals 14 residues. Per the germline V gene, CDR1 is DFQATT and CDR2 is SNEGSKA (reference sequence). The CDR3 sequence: CSARATGTLYEQYF. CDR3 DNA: TGCAGTGCTAGAGCGACGGGAACCCTCTACGAGCAGTACTTC.

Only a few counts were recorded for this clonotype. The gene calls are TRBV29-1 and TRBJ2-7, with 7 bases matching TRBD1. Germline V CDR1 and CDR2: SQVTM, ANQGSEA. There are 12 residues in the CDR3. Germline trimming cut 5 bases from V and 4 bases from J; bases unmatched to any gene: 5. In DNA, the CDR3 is TGCAGCGTTCGACAGGGTGGGTACGAGCAGTACTTC. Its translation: CSVRQGGYEQYF.

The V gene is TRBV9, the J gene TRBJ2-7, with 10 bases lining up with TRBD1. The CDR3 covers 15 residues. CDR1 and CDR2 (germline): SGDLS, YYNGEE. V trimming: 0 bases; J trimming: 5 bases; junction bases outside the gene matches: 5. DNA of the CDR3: TGTGCCAGCAGCGTAGGAGGGACAGGGGCCCACGAGCAGTACTTC. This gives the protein CASSVGGTGAHEQYF.